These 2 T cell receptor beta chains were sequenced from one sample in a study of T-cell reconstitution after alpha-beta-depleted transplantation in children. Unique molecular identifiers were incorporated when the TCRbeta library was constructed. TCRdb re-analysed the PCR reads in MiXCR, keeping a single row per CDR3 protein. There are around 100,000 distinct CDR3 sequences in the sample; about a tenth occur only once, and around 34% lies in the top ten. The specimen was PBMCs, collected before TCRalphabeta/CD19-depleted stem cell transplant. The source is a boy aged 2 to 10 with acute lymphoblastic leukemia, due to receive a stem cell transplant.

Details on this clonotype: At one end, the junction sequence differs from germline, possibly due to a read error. The CDR3 DNA follows: TGTGCCAGCAGCTTCTCTCGGCTCCCCACAGATATGCAGTATTTT. Protein product: CASSFSRLPTDMQYF. The rearrangement links TRBV7-9 to TRBJ2-3; D unclear. Germline V gene data show CDR1 as SEHNR and CDR2 as FQNEAQ (reference sequence). This CDR3 is built from 15 residues.

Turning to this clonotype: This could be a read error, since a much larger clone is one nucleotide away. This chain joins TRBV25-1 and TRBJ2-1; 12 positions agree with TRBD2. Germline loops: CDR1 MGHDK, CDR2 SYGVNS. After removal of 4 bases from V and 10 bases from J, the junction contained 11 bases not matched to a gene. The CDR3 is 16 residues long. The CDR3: CASSGPRLAGAYEQFF. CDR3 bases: TGTGCCAGCAGTGGCCCGAGACTAGCGGGAGCCTACGAGCAGTTCTTC.